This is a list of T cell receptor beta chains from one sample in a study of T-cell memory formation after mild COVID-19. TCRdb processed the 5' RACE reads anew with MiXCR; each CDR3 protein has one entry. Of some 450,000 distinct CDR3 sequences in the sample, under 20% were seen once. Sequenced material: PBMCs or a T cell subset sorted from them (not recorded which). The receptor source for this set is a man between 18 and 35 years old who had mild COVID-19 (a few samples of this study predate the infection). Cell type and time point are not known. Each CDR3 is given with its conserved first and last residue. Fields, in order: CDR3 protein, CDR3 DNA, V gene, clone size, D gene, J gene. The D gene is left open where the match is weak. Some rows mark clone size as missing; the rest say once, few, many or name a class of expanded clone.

CDR3 protein: CSARDSLPDRAGNTIYF
CDR3 DNA: TGCAGTGCTAGAGATTCCCTACCGGACAGGGCTGGAAACACCATATATTTT
V gene: TRBV20-1
clone size: NA
D gene: TRBD1
J gene: TRBJ1-3

CDR3 protein: CASSSLGQPQHF
CDR3 DNA: TGTGCCAGCAGCTCACTCGGTCAGCCCCAGCATTTT
V gene: TRBV12-3/TRBV12-4
clone size: NA
D gene: NA
J gene: TRBJ1-5

CDR3 protein: CASSQDRTPPTSF
CDR3 DNA: TGTGCCAGCAGCCAAGATAGAACCCCTCCGACGTCCTTC
V gene: TRBV3-1
clone size: NA
D gene: NA
J gene: TRBJ2-5

CDR3 protein: CASSQDSVWRGGFNEQFF
CDR3 DNA: TGTGCCAGCAGCCAAGATTCTGTGTGGCGGGGGGGATTCAATGAGCAGTTCTTC
V gene: TRBV4-2
clone size: NA
D gene: TRBD2
J gene: TRBJ2-1

CDR3 protein: CASSLVRGPRELHF
CDR3 DNA: TGTGCCAGCAGCTTAGTTCGGGGCCCCAGAGAGTTGCACTTC
V gene: TRBV7-8
clone size: few
D gene: NA
J gene: TRBJ2-5

CDR3 protein: CASSLDPGNFGATEAFF
CDR3 DNA: TGCGCCAGCAGCTTGGACCCGGGAAACTTTGGGGCCACTGAAGCTTTCTTT
V gene: TRBV5-1
clone size: NA
D gene: NA
J gene: TRBJ1-1

CDR3 protein: CASSTRRAGAGQETQYF
CDR3 DNA: TGTGCCAGCAGCACCCGGCGAGCGGGGGCGGGGCAAGAGACCCAGTACTTC
V gene: TRBV3-1
clone size: NA
D gene: TRBD2
J gene: TRBJ2-5

CDR3 protein: CASSLEAGVSIAKNIQYF
CDR3 DNA: TGCGCCAGCAGCTTGGAGGCAGGGGTATCGATAGCCAAAAACATTCAGTACTTC
V gene: TRBV5-1
clone size: many
D gene: NA
J gene: TRBJ2-4

CDR3 protein: CSARDLEGFTEAFF
CDR3 DNA: TGCAGTGCTAGAGATTTAGAAGGGTTCACTGAAGCTTTCTTT
V gene: TRBV20-1
clone size: NA
D gene: NA
J gene: TRBJ1-1

CDR3 protein: CSAILAGSTGELFF
CDR3 DNA: TGCAGTGCTATCTTAGCAGGTAGCACCGGGGAGCTGTTTTTT
V gene: TRBV20-1
clone size: NA
D gene: NA
J gene: TRBJ2-2

CDR3 protein: CASRLGRYNEQFF
CDR3 DNA: TGTGCCAGCAGACTCGGGCGGTACAATGAGCAGTTCTTC
V gene: TRBV28
clone size: many
D gene: NA
J gene: TRBJ2-1

CDR3 protein: CATSGLIDTQYF
CDR3 DNA: TGTGCCACCAGCGGACTAATAGATACGCAGTATTTT
V gene: TRBV15
clone size: few
D gene: NA
J gene: TRBJ2-3

CDR3 protein: CSARRQGNEKLFF
CDR3 DNA: TGCAGTGCTAGGCGACAGGGGAATGAAAAACTGTTTTTT
V gene: TRBV20-1
clone size: many
D gene: TRBD1
J gene: TRBJ1-4

CDR3 protein: CASSVDRNTGELFF
CDR3 DNA: TGCGCCAGCAGCGTCGACAGAAACACCGGGGAGCTGTTTTTT
V gene: TRBV5-1
clone size: many
D gene: NA
J gene: TRBJ2-2

CDR3 protein: CASSHTSGGLTDTQYF
CDR3 DNA: TGTGCCAGCAGCCATACTAGCGGGGGGCTCACAGATACGCAGTATTTT
V gene: TRBV9
clone size: NA
D gene: TRBD2
J gene: TRBJ2-3

CDR3 protein: CASSGQGRQETQYF
CDR3 DNA: TGTGCCAGCAGTGGACAGGGGCGACAAGAGACCCAGTACTTC
V gene: TRBV6-2/TRBV6-3
clone size: NA
D gene: TRBD1
J gene: TRBJ2-5

CDR3 protein: CASSPRTGIGTGELFF
CDR3 DNA: TGTGCCAGCAGCCCAAGGACGGGAATTGGCACCGGGGAGCTGTTTTTT
V gene: TRBV5-4
clone size: NA
D gene: NA
J gene: TRBJ2-2

CDR3 protein: CASSPRDRDNEQFF
CDR3 DNA: TGTGCCAGCAGCCCACGGGACAGAGACAATGAGCAGTTCTTC
V gene: TRBV11-3
clone size: NA
D gene: TRBD1
J gene: TRBJ2-1

CDR3 protein: CASLGDSGPSGYTF
CDR3 DNA: TGTGCCAGCCTTGGGGACAGCGGTCCCTCTGGCTACACCTTC
V gene: TRBV18
clone size: many
D gene: TRBD1
J gene: TRBJ1-2

CDR3 protein: CASSANRRSTDTQYF
CDR3 DNA: TGTGCCAGCAGCGCGAACAGGAGGAGCACAGATACGCAGTATTTT
V gene: TRBV11-2
clone size: few
D gene: NA
J gene: TRBJ2-3

CDR3 protein: CASSKRSGLHSVYTGELFF
CDR3 DNA: TGTGCCAGCAGTAAAAGGTCGGGACTCCATTCGGTTTACACCGGGGAGCTGTTTTTT
V gene: TRBV12-3/TRBV12-4
clone size: NA
D gene: NA
J gene: TRBJ2-2

CDR3 protein: CASSGTGQGQPQHF
CDR3 DNA: TGTGCCAGCAGTGGGACAGGGCAGGGGCAGCCCCAGCATTTT
V gene: TRBV12-3/TRBV12-4
clone size: NA
D gene: TRBD1
J gene: TRBJ1-5

CDR3 protein: CASSQEPQAALGVNEQFF
CDR3 DNA: TGCGCCAGCAGCCAAGAGCCCCAGGCAGCCTTAGGGGTCAATGAGCAGTTCTTC
V gene: TRBV4-3
clone size: NA
D gene: NA
J gene: TRBJ2-1

CDR3 protein: CATSAVGTSGTDEQFF
CDR3 DNA: TGTGCCACCAGTGCCGTAGGGACTAGCGGGACCGATGAGCAGTTCTTC
V gene: TRBV24-1
clone size: NA
D gene: TRBD2
J gene: TRBJ2-1

CDR3 protein: CASRARDISPLHF
CDR3 DNA: TGTGCCAGCAGGGCCCGGGACATCTCACCCCTCCACTTT
V gene: TRBV12-3/TRBV12-4
clone size: NA
D gene: NA
J gene: TRBJ1-6

CDR3 protein: CSATRRFSNQPQHF
CDR3 DNA: TGCAGTGCTACCCGGCGGTTTAGCAATCAGCCCCAGCATTTT
V gene: TRBV20-1
clone size: few
D gene: NA
J gene: TRBJ1-5

CDR3 protein: CASSLSEITEAFF
CDR3 DNA: TGTGCCAGCAGTTTATCGGAGATCACTGAAGCTTTCTTT
V gene: TRBV12-3/TRBV12-4
clone size: NA
D gene: NA
J gene: TRBJ1-1

CDR3 protein: CASSLKQGGTGELFF
CDR3 DNA: TGCGCCAGCAGCTTGAAACAGGGAGGAACCGGGGAGCTGTTTTTT
V gene: TRBV5-1
clone size: few
D gene: NA
J gene: TRBJ2-2

CDR3 protein: CATRGGWEETQYF
CDR3 DNA: TGTGCCACGCGGGGGGGCTGGGAGGAGACCCAGTACTTC
V gene: TRBV15
clone size: NA
D gene: TRBD2
J gene: TRBJ2-5

CDR3 protein: CASSPQGADTEAFF
CDR3 DNA: TGTGCCAGCAGTCCACAGGGGGCGGATACTGAAGCTTTCTTT
V gene: TRBV12-3/TRBV12-4
clone size: few
D gene: TRBD1
J gene: TRBJ1-1

CDR3 protein: CSASDYEQYF
CDR3 DNA: TGCAGTGCTAGCGACTACGAGCAGTACTTC
V gene: TRBV20-1
clone size: few
D gene: NA
J gene: TRBJ2-7

CDR3 protein: CASSEDRGRIWSAF
CDR3 DNA: TGTGCCAGCAGCGAGGACAGGGGGCGCATCTGGTCGGCCTTC
V gene: TRBV7-2
clone size: few
D gene: TRBD1
J gene: TRBJ1-2

CDR3 protein: CAISRGVKTEAFF
CDR3 DNA: TGTGCCATTTCCCGGGGGGTAAAGACTGAAGCTTTCTTT
V gene: TRBV6-2/TRBV6-3
clone size: NA
D gene: NA
J gene: TRBJ1-1

CDR3 protein: CASSFTGGLASSYNEQFF
CDR3 DNA: TGTGCCAGCAGCTTCACAGGGGGATTAGCCAGCTCCTACAATGAGCAGTTCTTC
V gene: TRBV7-2
clone size: few
D gene: TRBD1
J gene: TRBJ2-1

CDR3 protein: CASMEFSYNEQFF
CDR3 DNA: TGCGCCAGCATGGAATTCTCCTACAATGAGCAGTTCTTC
V gene: TRBV5-1
clone size: NA
D gene: NA
J gene: TRBJ2-1

CDR3 protein: CASSDQGALGAGELFF
CDR3 DNA: TGTGCCAGCAGTGATCAAGGGGCCTTGGGGGCCGGGGAGCTGTTTTTT
V gene: TRBV6-1
clone size: NA
D gene: NA
J gene: TRBJ2-2

CDR3 protein: CASSSRQSLNEKLFF
CDR3 DNA: TGTGCCAGCAGCTCGAGACAGAGCCTAAATGAAAAACTGTTTTTT
V gene: TRBV7-9
clone size: few
D gene: NA
J gene: TRBJ1-4

CDR3 protein: CASSSSGGSDTQYF
CDR3 DNA: TGTGCCAGCAGCTCCTCGGGGGGGTCAGATACGCAGTATTTT
V gene: TRBV11-2
clone size: few
D gene: TRBD2
J gene: TRBJ2-3

CDR3 protein: CASGQGAITGELFF
CDR3 DNA: TGTGCCAGTGGACAGGGGGCCATCACCGGGGAGCTGTTTTTT
V gene: TRBV6-2/TRBV6-3
clone size: few
D gene: TRBD1
J gene: TRBJ2-2

CDR3 protein: CASSSDPSSYNEQFF
CDR3 DNA: TGTGCCAGCAGCTCGGACCCGAGCTCCTACAATGAGCAGTTCTTC
V gene: TRBV7-3
clone size: NA
D gene: NA
J gene: TRBJ2-1

CDR3 protein: CAIGRTGVVDTQYF
CDR3 DNA: TGTGCCATCGGAAGGACAGGGGTCGTCGATACGCAGTATTTT
V gene: TRBV10-3
clone size: NA
D gene: TRBD1
J gene: TRBJ2-3

CDR3 protein: CASSQEGSRRGHEQYF
CDR3 DNA: TGCGCCAGCAGCCAAGAAGGTAGTCGCAGGGGTCACGAGCAGTACTTC
V gene: TRBV4-1
clone size: few
D gene: NA
J gene: TRBJ2-7

CDR3 protein: CASSPWGTRPYEQYF
CDR3 DNA: TGTGCCAGCAGTCCATGGGGGACGCGGCCCTACGAGCAGTACTTC
V gene: TRBV12-3/TRBV12-4
clone size: NA
D gene: NA
J gene: TRBJ2-7

CDR3 protein: CASSYSKTGRATNEKLFF
CDR3 DNA: TGTGCCAGCAGTTACTCGAAAACGGGTCGAGCAACTAATGAAAAACTGTTTTTT
V gene: TRBV6-6
clone size: NA
D gene: NA
J gene: TRBJ1-4

CDR3 protein: CASSQDPSNRDGYTF
CDR3 DNA: TGCGCCAGCAGCCAAGACCCCTCGAACAGGGATGGCTACACCTTC
V gene: TRBV4-3
clone size: once
D gene: NA
J gene: TRBJ1-2

CDR3 protein: CASRGGLPDTQYF
CDR3 DNA: TGTGCCAGCCGGGGCGGACTACCAGATACGCAGTATTTT
V gene: TRBV18
clone size: NA
D gene: NA
J gene: TRBJ2-3

CDR3 protein: CSVVGGASGKLFF
CDR3 DNA: TGCAGCGTTGTCGGAGGGGCCTCGGGAAAACTGTTTTTT
V gene: TRBV29-1
clone size: NA
D gene: NA
J gene: TRBJ1-4

CDR3 protein: CASSGRGLTEAFF
CDR3 DNA: TGTGCCAGCAGTGGGCGGGGCCTCACTGAAGCTTTCTTT
V gene: TRBV5-5
clone size: many
D gene: NA
J gene: TRBJ1-1

CDR3 protein: CAITDRVGNTEAFF
CDR3 DNA: TGTGCCATCACCGACAGGGTTGGGAACACTGAAGCTTTCTTT
V gene: TRBV10-3
clone size: NA
D gene: TRBD1
J gene: TRBJ1-1

CDR3 protein: CASSLANAGVQGYTF
CDR3 DNA: TGTGCCAGCAGCTTAGCGAATGCAGGGGTCCAGGGCTACACCTTC
V gene: TRBV7-9
clone size: many
D gene: NA
J gene: TRBJ1-2

CDR3 protein: CASSLKGQFNTEAFF
CDR3 DNA: TGCGCCAGCAGCCTTAAAGGACAGTTCAACACTGAAGCTTTCTTT
V gene: TRBV4-1
clone size: few
D gene: NA
J gene: TRBJ1-1

CDR3 protein: CASSEPGRNTEAFF
CDR3 DNA: TGTGCCAGCAGTGAGCCGGGACGGAACACTGAAGCTTTCTTT
V gene: TRBV6-1
clone size: few
D gene: NA
J gene: TRBJ1-1